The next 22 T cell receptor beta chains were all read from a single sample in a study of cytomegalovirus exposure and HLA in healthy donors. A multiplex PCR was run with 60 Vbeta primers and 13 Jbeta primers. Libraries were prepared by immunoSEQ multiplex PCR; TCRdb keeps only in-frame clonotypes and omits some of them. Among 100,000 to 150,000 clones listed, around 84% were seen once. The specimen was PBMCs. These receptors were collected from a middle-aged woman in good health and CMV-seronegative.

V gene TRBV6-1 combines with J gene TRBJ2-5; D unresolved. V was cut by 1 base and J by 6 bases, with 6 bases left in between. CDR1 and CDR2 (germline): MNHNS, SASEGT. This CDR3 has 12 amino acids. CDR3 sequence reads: CASSEVAQTQYF. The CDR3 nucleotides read TGTGCCAGCAGTGAAGTCGCGCAGACCCAGTACTTC.

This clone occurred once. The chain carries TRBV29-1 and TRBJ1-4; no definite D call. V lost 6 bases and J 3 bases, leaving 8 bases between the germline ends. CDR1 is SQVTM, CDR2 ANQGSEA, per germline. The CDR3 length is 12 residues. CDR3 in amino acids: CSVREPNEKLFF. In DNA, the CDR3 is TGCAGCGTCCGTGAGCCTAATGAAAAACTGTTTTTT.

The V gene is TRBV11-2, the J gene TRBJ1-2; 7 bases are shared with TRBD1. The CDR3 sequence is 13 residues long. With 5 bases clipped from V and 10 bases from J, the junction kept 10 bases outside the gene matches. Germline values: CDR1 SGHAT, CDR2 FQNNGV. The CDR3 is CASSLGTGADYTF. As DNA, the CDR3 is TGTGCCAGCAGCCTCGGAACAGGGGCAGACTACACCTTC.

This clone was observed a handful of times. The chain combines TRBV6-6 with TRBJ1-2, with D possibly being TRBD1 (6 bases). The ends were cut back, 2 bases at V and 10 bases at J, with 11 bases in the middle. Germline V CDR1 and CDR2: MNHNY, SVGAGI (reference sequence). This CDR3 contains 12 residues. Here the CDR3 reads CASSYPGHPYTF. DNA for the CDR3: TGTGCCAGCAGTTACCCGGGACACCCCTACACCTTC.

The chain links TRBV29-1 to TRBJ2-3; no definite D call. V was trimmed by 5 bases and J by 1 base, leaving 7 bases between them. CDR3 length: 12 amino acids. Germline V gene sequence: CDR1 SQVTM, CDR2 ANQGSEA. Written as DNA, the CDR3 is TGCAGCGTTTCAAGCGGCACAGATACGCAGTATTTT. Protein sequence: CSVSSGTDTQYF.

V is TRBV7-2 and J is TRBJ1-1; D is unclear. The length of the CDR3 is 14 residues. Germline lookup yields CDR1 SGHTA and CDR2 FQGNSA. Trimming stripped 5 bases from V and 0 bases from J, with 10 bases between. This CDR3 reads CASSMMALNTEAFF. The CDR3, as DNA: TGTGCCAGCAGCATGATGGCCTTGAACACTGAAGCTTTCTTT.

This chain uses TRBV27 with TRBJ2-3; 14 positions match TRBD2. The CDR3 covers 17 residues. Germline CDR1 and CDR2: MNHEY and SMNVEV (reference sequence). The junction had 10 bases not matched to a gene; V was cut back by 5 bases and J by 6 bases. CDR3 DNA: TGTGCCAGCAGTCGTCAGGGACTAGCGGGAGCGGCGGATACGCAGTATTTT. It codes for CASSRQGLAGAADTQYF.

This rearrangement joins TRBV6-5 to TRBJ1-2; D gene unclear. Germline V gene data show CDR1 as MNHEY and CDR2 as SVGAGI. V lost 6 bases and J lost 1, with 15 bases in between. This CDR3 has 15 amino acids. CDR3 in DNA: TGTGCCAGCAGATCCGGGTACGCGGGTAACTATGGCTACACCTTC. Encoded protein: CASRSGYAGNYGYTF.

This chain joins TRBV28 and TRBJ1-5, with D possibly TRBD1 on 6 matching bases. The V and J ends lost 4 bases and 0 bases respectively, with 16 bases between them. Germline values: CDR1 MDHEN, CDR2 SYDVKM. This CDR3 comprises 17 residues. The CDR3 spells CASSSRDTQYSNQPQHF. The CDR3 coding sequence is TGTGCCAGCAGTTCCCGGGACACTCAATATAGCAATCAGCCCCAGCATTTT.

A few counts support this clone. CDR3 loop: CASSQQVSEGGYTF. In DNA, the CDR3 is TGCGCCAGCAGCCAGCAGGTCTCTGAGGGTGGCTACACCTTC. This chain connects TRBV5-1 to TRBJ1-2; D gene unclear. The germline gives CDR1 SGHRS, CDR2 YFSETQ. The CDR3 is 14 residues long. Trimming took off 4 bases at V and 7 bases at J, with 17 bases between the two ends.

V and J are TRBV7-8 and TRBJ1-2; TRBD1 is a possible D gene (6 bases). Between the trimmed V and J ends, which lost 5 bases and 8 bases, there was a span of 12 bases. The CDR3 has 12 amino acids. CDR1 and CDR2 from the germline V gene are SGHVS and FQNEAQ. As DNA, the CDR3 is TGTGCCAGCAGCCCGGACAGAGAAGGCTACACCTTC. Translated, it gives CASSPDREGYTF.

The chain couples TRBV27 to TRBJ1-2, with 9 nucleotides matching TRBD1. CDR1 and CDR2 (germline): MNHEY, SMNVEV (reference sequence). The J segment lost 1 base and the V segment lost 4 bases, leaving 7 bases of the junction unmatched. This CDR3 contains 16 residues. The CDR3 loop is CASSSTGTGLNYGYTF. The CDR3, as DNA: TGTGCCAGCAGTTCCACCGGGACAGGGCTTAACTATGGCTACACCTTC.

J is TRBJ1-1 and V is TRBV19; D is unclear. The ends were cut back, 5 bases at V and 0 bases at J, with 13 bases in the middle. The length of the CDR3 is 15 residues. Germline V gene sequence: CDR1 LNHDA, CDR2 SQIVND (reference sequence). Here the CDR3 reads CASSSQQTVNTEAFF. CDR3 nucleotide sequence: TGTGCCAGTAGTTCCCAACAGACGGTGAACACTGAAGCTTTCTTT. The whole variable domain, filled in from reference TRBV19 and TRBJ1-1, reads DGGITQSPKYLFRKEGQNVTLSCEQNLNHDAMYWYRQDPGQGLRLIYYSQIVNDFQKGDIAEGYSVSREKKESFPLTVTSAQKNPTAFYLCASSSQQTVNTEAFFGQGTRLTVV.

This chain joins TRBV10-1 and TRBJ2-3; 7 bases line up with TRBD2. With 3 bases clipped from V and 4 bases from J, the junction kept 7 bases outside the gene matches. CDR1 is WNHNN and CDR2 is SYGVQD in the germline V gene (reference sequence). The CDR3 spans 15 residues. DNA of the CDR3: TGCGCCAGCAGTGATTCGAGGGAGGGTGCAGATACGCAGTATTTT. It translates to CASSDSREGADTQYF.

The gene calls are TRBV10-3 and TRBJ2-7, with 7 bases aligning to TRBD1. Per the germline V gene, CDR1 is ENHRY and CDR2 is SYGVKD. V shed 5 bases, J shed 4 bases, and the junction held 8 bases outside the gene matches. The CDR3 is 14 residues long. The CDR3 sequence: CAISPGQRTYEQYF. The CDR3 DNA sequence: TGTGCCATCAGTCCGGGACAGCGGACTTACGAGCAGTACTTC.

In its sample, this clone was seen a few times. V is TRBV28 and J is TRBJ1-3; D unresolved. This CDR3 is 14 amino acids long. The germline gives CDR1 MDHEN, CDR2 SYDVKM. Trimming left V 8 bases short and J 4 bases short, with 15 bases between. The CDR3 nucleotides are TGTGCCAGCGTCAGGTTTGGGTCCGGAAACACCATATATTTT. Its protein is CASVRFGSGNTIYF.

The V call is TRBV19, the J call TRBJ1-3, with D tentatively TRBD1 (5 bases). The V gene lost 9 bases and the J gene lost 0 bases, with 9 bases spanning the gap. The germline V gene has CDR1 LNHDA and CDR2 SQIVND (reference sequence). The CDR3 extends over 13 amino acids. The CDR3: CASRASSGNTIYF. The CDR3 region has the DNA TGTGCCAGCAGGGCTAGCTCTGGAAACACCATATATTTT.

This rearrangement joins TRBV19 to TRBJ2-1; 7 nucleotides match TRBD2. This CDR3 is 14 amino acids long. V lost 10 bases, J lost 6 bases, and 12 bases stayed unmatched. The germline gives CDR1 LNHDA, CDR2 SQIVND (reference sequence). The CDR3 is CATAGVAGGNEQFF. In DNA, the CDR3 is TGTGCCACCGCGGGGGTAGCGGGCGGCAATGAGCAGTTCTTC.

CDR3 nucleotide sequence: TGTGCCAGCAGTCCTTCTCGAACAGAAGAGACCCAGTACTTC. This sequence encodes CASSPSRTEETQYF. V usage is TRBV7-2 and J usage is TRBJ2-5, with D unclear. Germline-derived CDR1 and CDR2 are SGHTA and FQGNSA. V was clipped by 6 bases and J by 3 bases, with 14 bases between them. This CDR3 has 14 amino acids. The full variable domain, with the rest looked up from reference TRBV7-2 and TRBJ2-5, is GAGVSQSPSNKVTEKGKDVELRCDPISGHTALYWYRQSLGQGLEFLIYFQGNSAPDKSGLPSDRFSAERTGGSVSTLTIQRTQQEDSAVYLCASSPSRTEETQYFGPGTRLLVL.

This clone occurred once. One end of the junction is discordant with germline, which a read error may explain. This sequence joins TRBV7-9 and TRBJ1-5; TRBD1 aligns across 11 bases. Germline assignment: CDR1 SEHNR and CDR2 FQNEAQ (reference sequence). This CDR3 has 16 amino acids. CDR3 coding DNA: TGTTCCAGCAGCTTATCTTGGGACAGGGGGGTTCAGCCCCAGCATTTT. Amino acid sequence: CSSSLSWDRGVQPQHF.

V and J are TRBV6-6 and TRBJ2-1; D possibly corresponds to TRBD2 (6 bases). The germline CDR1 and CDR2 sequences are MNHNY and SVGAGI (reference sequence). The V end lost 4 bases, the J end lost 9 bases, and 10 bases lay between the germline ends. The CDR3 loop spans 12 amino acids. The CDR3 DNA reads TGTGCCAGCAGTTCGCGGGGAGGTGAGCAGTTCTTC. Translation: CASSSRGGEQFF.

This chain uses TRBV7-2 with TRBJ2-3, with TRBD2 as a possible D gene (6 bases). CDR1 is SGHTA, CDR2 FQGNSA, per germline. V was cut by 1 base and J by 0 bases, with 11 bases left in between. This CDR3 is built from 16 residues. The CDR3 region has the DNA TGTGCCAGCAGCTTAGTGGGGGGAGTGAGCACAGATACGCAGTATTTT. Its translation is CASSLVGGVSTDTQYF.